Listed below are T cell receptor beta chains from one sample, sequenced in a study of Ad26.COV2.S vaccination and SARS-CoV-2 variants. The protocol was immunoSEQ multiplex PCR, while the TCRdb copy is restricted to in-frame clones and leaves out a portion. The sample has a few hundred thousand clones, around 88% seen once. This specimen was peripheral blood, taken in a trial of Ad26.COV2.S vaccine versus placebo. These receptors were collected from a person aged 18-60 years who received the Ad26.COV2.S COVID-19 vaccine or a placebo. The CDR3 runs from the conserved cysteine through the conserved F or W. D genes are given only for firm matches. Some rows have no size entry. The others give once, few or many, or a class for an expanded clone.

cdr3_nt cdr3_aa v_call d_call clone_size j_call
TGTGCCAGCATCCGGGGGAACACCGGGGAGCTGTTTTTT CASIRGNTGELFF TRBV7-2 - - TRBJ2-2
TGTGCCAGCAGCGAGACAGGTGACACTGAAGCTTTCTTT CASSETGDTEAFF TRBV7-8 - - TRBJ1-1
TGTGCCAGCAGCTTAGTTACAGATGGCTACACCTTC CASSLVTDGYTF TRBV7-9 - - TRBJ1-2
TGCAGCGTTCAGATCTACACTGAAGCTTTCTTT CSVQIYTEAFF TRBV29-1 - - TRBJ1-1
TGTGCCAGCAGCCTCGGGGGCCCCGGGCAGGGCTACACCTTC CASSLGGPGQGYTF TRBV7-9 - - TRBJ1-2
TGTGCCAGCAGGGGGACTAGCGGGGGGCCAGATACGCAGTATTTT CASRGTSGGPDTQYF TRBV11-2 TRBD2 - TRBJ2-3
TGTGCCAGCAGTCCGCAGCGGACGTGGAACACTGAAGCTTTCTTT CASSPQRTWNTEAFF TRBV2 - - TRBJ1-1
TGTGCCACCAGTGATTGGGTGAACACCGGGGAGCTGTTTTTT CATSDWVNTGELFF TRBV24-1 - - TRBJ2-2
TGTGCCAGCAGTTCCGGGCTAAACATTCAGTACTTC CASSSGLNIQYF TRBV28 - - TRBJ2-4
TGTGCCAGTAGTATAGGAACAGGGGGCTCGAATGAGCAGTTCTTC CASSIGTGGSNEQFF TRBV19 TRBD1 - TRBJ2-1
TGCGCCAGCAGCCAAGAATATTCCACCGGGGAGCTGTTTTTT CASSQEYSTGELFF TRBV4-3 - - TRBJ2-2
TGCGCAAAGCACCTAGCGGGGGGCACAGATACGCAGTATTTT CAKHLAGGTDTQYF TRBV23-1 TRBD2 - TRBJ2-3
TGCGCCAGCAGCCCGGGACTTCGTAGCACAGATACGCAGTATTTT CASSPGLRSTDTQYF TRBV5-1 - - TRBJ2-3
TGTGCCAGCAGGGGAGACACAGATACGCAGTATTTT CASRGDTDTQYF TRBV6-5 - - TRBJ2-3
TGTGCCAGCAGTTATCTGGGGGGGGCGCTTTTGTCAGCTTTCTTT CASSYLGGALLSAFF TRBV27 - - TRBJ1-1
TGTGCCAGTAGCCCGGACAGGGCCCAGCCCCAGCATTTT CASSPDRAQPQHF TRBV19 TRBD1 few TRBJ1-5
TGTGCCAGCAGCTTAGAAGGTCCGCCCCAGCATTTT CASSLEGPPQHF TRBV7-9 - - TRBJ1-5
TGTGCCAGCAAGGGCAGAAACATAGCCAAAAACATTCAGTACTTC CASKGRNIAKNIQYF TRBV2 - - TRBJ2-4
TGTGCCAGCTCACCCGGACAGGTCGGGAACACTGAAGCTTTCTTT CASSPGQVGNTEAFF TRBV18 TRBD1 - TRBJ1-1
TGTGCCAGCTCACTTACGGGACAGGGGAATGGCTACACCTTC CASSLTGQGNGYTF TRBV18 TRBD1 - TRBJ1-2
TGTGCCAGCAGCGTAGAAGCGGGATCTTACAATGAGCAGTTCTTC CASSVEAGSYNEQFF TRBV9 TRBD2 once TRBJ2-1
TGTGCCAGCAGCTTTGCGGGAGGCGCTGATGAGCAGTTCTTC CASSFAGGADEQFF TRBV7-3 TRBD2 - TRBJ2-1
TGTGCCAGCAGTCCTCAGACAGGGGTGAACACTGAAGCTTTCTTT CASSPQTGVNTEAFF TRBV6-5 TRBD1 - TRBJ1-1
TGTGCCAGCAGCTGGCAGGGGGAGACTAATGAAAAACTGTTTTTT CASSWQGETNEKLFF TRBV13 TRBD1 - TRBJ1-4
TGTGCCAGCAGCCCGACAGGCGAGGTACAAGAGACCCAGTACTTC CASSPTGEVQETQYF TRBV4-2 - - TRBJ2-5
TGTGCCAGCAGCCCGAGGGGGACCCCAATTATCCAGCAGTACTTC CASSPRGTPIIQQYF TRBV5-4 - - TRBJ2-7
TGCGCCAGCAGCTTGACAGCAAACTCCTATAATTCACCCCTCCACTTT CASSLTANSYNSPLHF TRBV5-1 - - TRBJ1-6
TGTGCCAGCAGTTTATCGGCCCACTACGAGCAGTACTTC CASSLSAHYEQYF TRBV27 - - TRBJ2-7
TGTGCCAGTAGTATTTCAGGGGTCCGGAATAGCAATCAGCCCCAGCATTTT CASSISGVRNSNQPQHF TRBV19 - - TRBJ1-5
TGTGCCAGCAGTTATAATGGGCGCAATCAGCCCCAGCATTTT CASSYNGRNQPQHF TRBV6-2/TRBV6-3 - - TRBJ1-5
TGTGCCAGCAGCTTGGGGTCTAGCGGGTGGTACAATGAGCAGTTCTTC CASSLGSSGWYNEQFF TRBV5-5 TRBD2 - TRBJ2-1
TGTGCCTGGAGTGCGGTCGGTCAGCCCCAGCATTTT CAWSAVGQPQHF TRBV30 - - TRBJ1-5
TGTGCCAGCACCCCGGGGTCAGGCACTGAAGCTTTCTTT CASTPGSGTEAFF TRBV6-6 - - TRBJ1-1
TGTGCCAGCAGCCGTACAGGGGCGGTAGGGGCGAACACTGAAGCTTTCTTT CASSRTGAVGANTEAFF TRBV6-2/TRBV6-3 TRBD1 - TRBJ1-1
TGTGCCAGCACGGGGTCCGGAAACAATGAGCAGTTCTTC CASTGSGNNEQFF TRBV6-5 - - TRBJ2-1
TGTGCCAGTAGTATAGGTGCAGGATCAACCAGGGAGACCCAGTACTTC CASSIGAGSTRETQYF TRBV19 - - TRBJ2-5
TGTGCCAGCAGCACCAAGACAGCGAGCTCCTATAATTCACCCCTCCACTTT CASSTKTASSYNSPLHF TRBV5-6 - - TRBJ1-6
TGTGCCAGCAGTTACCGAGACAGGGCTGGCTACACCTTC CASSYRDRAGYTF TRBV6-5 TRBD1 - TRBJ1-2
TGTGCCAGCAGCTTGCAGGGGTACACCGGGGAGCTGTTTTTT CASSLQGYTGELFF TRBV5-6 - - TRBJ2-2
TGCAGTGCTAGTCGGCGGCGGGAGGGCTTAGATACGCAGTATTTT CSASRRREGLDTQYF TRBV20-1 TRBD2 - TRBJ2-3
TGTGCCAGCAGGCCACAGCGCCCGGGACTAGCGGGAATGTGGGAGACCCAGTACTTC CASRPQRPGLAGMWETQYF TRBV5-8 TRBD2 - TRBJ2-5
TGTGCCAGCAGCTTATCAGACACGACAGTATGGGAAAAACTGTTTTTT CASSLSDTTVWEKLFF TRBV7-8 - - TRBJ1-4